This T cell receptor beta chain came from a study of blood T cells in healthy people across ages (dated by TCRdb to 2015 to 2017). The study in broad terms: In model experiments, template switching captured roughly one uniquely barcoded TCR beta cDNA molecule for every two T cells. To avoid experimental bias, donors of different ages were distributed randomly across sequencing lanes. To track age-related changes in TCR beta repertoire diversity, the study relied on deep sequencing normalized with unique cDNA molecular identifiers. Using the same blood draw, the study looked at two additional independent replicas of 1 million unique cDNA reads for two donors, one aged 18 to 29 and the other aged 80 or older. The donors were split into four age groups: young (average about 15 years), middle-aged (39), aged (about 56) and long-lived (under 90). The study at large found these results: Compared with the aged group, more naive CD4+ T cells, fewer expanded clones and increased TCR diversity were shown by the long-lived group, suggesting age selection. Observed TCR beta diversity per million T cells fell roughly linearly with age, and a significant reduction was already apparent by age approximately 40. Observed TCR beta diversity correlated strongly with the percentage of naive T cells measured by flow cytometry. Because donor CMV infection status was unknown, age-related changes in expanded clonotypes were potentially confounded. Since profiling was done on bulk unsorted PBMCs, naive and antigen-experienced compartments could not be conclusively compared. Total diversity estimates from one million sequenced T cells were considered lower bounds and underestimates.

The library was generated by 5' RACE. Sequenced using an Illumina HiSeq 2500. A second PCR of about 7 to 12 cycles was run with a J-beta primer mix and a sample-barcoded 5' primer. A template-switch 5' adaptor carrying 12 random nucleotides introduced a unique molecular identifier onto each TCR beta cDNA molecule. Each sample yielded at least 3 million CDR3-containing paired-end reads. First-strand cDNA synthesis was performed from all RNA using the Mint cDNA synthesis kit, with priming by a TRBC-specific oligonucleotide. All cDNA was treated with uracil-DNA glycosylase and then went through a first 18-cycle PCR with the universal primers M1SS and BC2_uni_R. From the authors' description of their analysis: For normalization, 1 million high-quality reads, each with a distinct molecular identifier, were randomly selected from each sample. Reads with shared molecular identifiers were discarded instead of being binned into consensus sequences. MiTCR, with a Q25 quality threshold and the strictest error-elimination algorithm, was used for CDR3 identification, clonotype clustering and error correction. A nonparametric unseen species model using Euler transformation provided a lower-bound estimate of total TCR beta diversity. TCRdb's own reprocessing of the public reads used fastp at Q25 and MiXCR and kept productive beta chains. Duplicate CDR3 protein sequences are folded into a single record with the most common DNA and genes. The V and J calls reflect TCRdb's pipeline rather than the authors' work. For this sample the table gives about 780,000 distinct CDR3 sequences, of which about 46% were detected only once. The biggest ten clones account for 15% to 20% of the sample.

The count of this clonotype is one. What antigen it recognizes has not been identified. No per-base quality is available; no much larger clone lies one base away. Evidence from a single read is weak. The donors were 40 or so Caucasian individuals from Russia, aged roughly 6 to 95 years, who were systemically healthy. Around 10 milliliters of peripheral blood were collected from each donor into EDTA-treated Vacutainer tubes. Ficoll-Paque density-gradient centrifugation was used to isolate PBMCs, with at least 6 million per sample. Trizol reagent was used to extract total RNA from PBMCs, with at least 5 micrograms per sample. Naive CD45RAhigh/CD27high T cell percentages were measured by flow cytometry on a PBMC aliquot from every donor. The receptor was derived from a man older than 75 in good health. Sequenced: blood.

At the DNA level, the sequence is TGCAGCGTTGAATTGTCGGACAGGAGTCGAGGCATACAGTACTTC. Translated, this is CSVELSDRSRGIQYF. This sequence uses TRBV29-1 and TRBJ2-4; TRBD1 matches 7 bases in the middle. The cysteine opens and the phenylalanine closes a CDR3 of 15 amino acids. The read is trimmed to its CDR3 DNA, 45 bases read in frame from base 1. Per the germline V gene, SQVTM is the CDR1 and ANQGSEA is the CDR2. From V the trimming removes 2 bases and from J it removes 13 bases, while the gene matches leave 17 bases of the junction unaccounted for.